This entry concerns a single TCR beta chain. This receptor's antigen is unknown. Within one base of it there is no much larger clone, and no base qualities were kept. The donors were healthy, HIV-negative adults with no recently reported acute infections or vaccinations. Every donor was a Caucasian adult residing in Nashville, Tennessee, USA. Magnetic negative selection was used to enrich CD4+ T cells, after which naive cells were positively selected on CD45RA and the negative fraction became the memory subset. Blood was obtained by leukapheresis, after which PBMCs were separated by Ficoll-Histopaque density gradient centrifugation and cryopreserved in liquid nitrogen vapor phase. Analytical flow cytometry was used to check the purity and quantity of every magnetically sorted T cell population. Each sorted fraction had its genomic DNA isolated and then quantified by UV absorbance on a Nanodrop 2000c.

The data originate from a study of shared clonotypes between healthy human individuals (dated by TCRdb to between 2020 and 2021). A note on the overall study: Three men and two women, aged 18 to 49 years, made up the cohort. Per donor, three plates each were used for CD4 naive and CD4 memory, two for CD8 naive, and one for CD8 memory. To estimate repertoire size and how much clonotype sharing occurs between individuals, the study deeply sequenced the blood TCR repertoires of about five healthy adults. To increase sequencing depth and limit assay-specific biases, different laboratories used diverse techniques to prepare libraries and sequence TCR repertoires. Between about 0.85 and 9.5 billion PBMCs per donor were obtained by leukapheresis. General findings and caveats noted by the study authors: Sampling was restricted to blood, and TCR repertoires in tissues likely differ from the TCR repertoires found in blood. Pairwise subsampling indicated that sequencing depth was expected to affect the degree of clonotype sharing among donors. Across a few donors, about 4.5% of naive CD4, around 3.3% of naive CD8, roughly 2.3% of memory CD4, and 0.4% of memory CD8 clonotypes were shared. Compared with non-shared clonotypes, clonotypes shared by all four sorted-subset donors had higher generation probabilities. Naive subsets generally had larger estimated clonotype richness than memory subsets. Even with the large sequencing depth, rarefaction of the sorted-subset datasets indicated that sequencing was incomplete. Because the study included a small number of donors, the genetic and exposure-history diversity represented was limited.

Using the deep immunoSEQ assay, TCR CDR3 regions were amplified from genomic DNA by multiplex PCR. Extracted genomic DNA from each cell subset was distributed evenly across all wells of several immunoSEQ 96-well plates, and each plate was treated as a replicate. For sorted subsets, about 220 ng of genomic DNA, equivalent to roughly 30,000 T cell genomes, went into each replicate PCR. Purified libraries were quantified with a Qubit 3.0 fluorometer, sized on a Bioanalyzer 2100, and re-quantified with the KAPA Library Quantification kit. Each immunoSEQ 96-well plate was sequenced on its own single-read 150-cycle Illumina NextSeq 550 flow cell. Under the source paper's analysis protocol: Because the immunoSEQ output held only junctional sequences and lacked quality scores, the filtering could not match the filtering applied to full-length reads. To assign V/J genes and CDR3, sequences were annotated using PyIR, a Python wrapper for IgBLAST v1.9, with IMGT germline references. Reads with weak V/J assignments (E-value above 1e-6), missing CDR3, stop codons, out-of-frame junctions, or ambiguous translated residues were removed. V3J clonotypes were defined by identical inferred V gene, J gene, and CDR3 amino acid sequence. Percentage overlap between repertoires was computed as shared unique clonotypes divided by the size of the smaller repertoire. Three approaches were used to assess repertoire richness: RTK rarefaction, the Chao1 estimator, and Recon v2.1 estimates of unobserved clonotypes. Generation probabilities for all TCRbeta clonotypes obtained by the gDNA method from a few donors were computed using OLGA. TCRdb carries this immuneACCESS record with in-frame sequences only. Its versions omit some clonotypes, under half of them owing to an unresolved V gene in the studies checked, with the rest unexplained. The V and J calls and the clone size are those of that table, but D and trimming were determined from the DNA. For this sample the table gives around 1.5 million clones, of which approximately 98% were detected only once. The top ten clonotypes cover 0.45% of the sample.

V and J lose 3 bases and 2 bases, and a span of 12 bases separates them. Reading from cysteine to phenylalanine, the CDR3 counts 15 amino acids. Of the read, only the CDR3 DNA is kept; its 45 bases are in frame from base 1. Via the germline V gene, CDR1 is MGHDK and CDR2 SYGVNS. The chain is encoded by TRBV25-1 joined to TRBJ2-3; D gene: possibly TRBD2, on 6 matching bases. Sequenced input: naive CD4+ T cells sorted from blood. The sample's cell subset or site label, in plain terms: CD45RA+ positively selected. The clonotype originates from a man aged 25-45 years in good health. The CDR3 is CASSDSGVITDTQYF. The bases read TGTGCCAGCAGTGACTCGGGGGTAATCACAGATACGCAGTATTTT.